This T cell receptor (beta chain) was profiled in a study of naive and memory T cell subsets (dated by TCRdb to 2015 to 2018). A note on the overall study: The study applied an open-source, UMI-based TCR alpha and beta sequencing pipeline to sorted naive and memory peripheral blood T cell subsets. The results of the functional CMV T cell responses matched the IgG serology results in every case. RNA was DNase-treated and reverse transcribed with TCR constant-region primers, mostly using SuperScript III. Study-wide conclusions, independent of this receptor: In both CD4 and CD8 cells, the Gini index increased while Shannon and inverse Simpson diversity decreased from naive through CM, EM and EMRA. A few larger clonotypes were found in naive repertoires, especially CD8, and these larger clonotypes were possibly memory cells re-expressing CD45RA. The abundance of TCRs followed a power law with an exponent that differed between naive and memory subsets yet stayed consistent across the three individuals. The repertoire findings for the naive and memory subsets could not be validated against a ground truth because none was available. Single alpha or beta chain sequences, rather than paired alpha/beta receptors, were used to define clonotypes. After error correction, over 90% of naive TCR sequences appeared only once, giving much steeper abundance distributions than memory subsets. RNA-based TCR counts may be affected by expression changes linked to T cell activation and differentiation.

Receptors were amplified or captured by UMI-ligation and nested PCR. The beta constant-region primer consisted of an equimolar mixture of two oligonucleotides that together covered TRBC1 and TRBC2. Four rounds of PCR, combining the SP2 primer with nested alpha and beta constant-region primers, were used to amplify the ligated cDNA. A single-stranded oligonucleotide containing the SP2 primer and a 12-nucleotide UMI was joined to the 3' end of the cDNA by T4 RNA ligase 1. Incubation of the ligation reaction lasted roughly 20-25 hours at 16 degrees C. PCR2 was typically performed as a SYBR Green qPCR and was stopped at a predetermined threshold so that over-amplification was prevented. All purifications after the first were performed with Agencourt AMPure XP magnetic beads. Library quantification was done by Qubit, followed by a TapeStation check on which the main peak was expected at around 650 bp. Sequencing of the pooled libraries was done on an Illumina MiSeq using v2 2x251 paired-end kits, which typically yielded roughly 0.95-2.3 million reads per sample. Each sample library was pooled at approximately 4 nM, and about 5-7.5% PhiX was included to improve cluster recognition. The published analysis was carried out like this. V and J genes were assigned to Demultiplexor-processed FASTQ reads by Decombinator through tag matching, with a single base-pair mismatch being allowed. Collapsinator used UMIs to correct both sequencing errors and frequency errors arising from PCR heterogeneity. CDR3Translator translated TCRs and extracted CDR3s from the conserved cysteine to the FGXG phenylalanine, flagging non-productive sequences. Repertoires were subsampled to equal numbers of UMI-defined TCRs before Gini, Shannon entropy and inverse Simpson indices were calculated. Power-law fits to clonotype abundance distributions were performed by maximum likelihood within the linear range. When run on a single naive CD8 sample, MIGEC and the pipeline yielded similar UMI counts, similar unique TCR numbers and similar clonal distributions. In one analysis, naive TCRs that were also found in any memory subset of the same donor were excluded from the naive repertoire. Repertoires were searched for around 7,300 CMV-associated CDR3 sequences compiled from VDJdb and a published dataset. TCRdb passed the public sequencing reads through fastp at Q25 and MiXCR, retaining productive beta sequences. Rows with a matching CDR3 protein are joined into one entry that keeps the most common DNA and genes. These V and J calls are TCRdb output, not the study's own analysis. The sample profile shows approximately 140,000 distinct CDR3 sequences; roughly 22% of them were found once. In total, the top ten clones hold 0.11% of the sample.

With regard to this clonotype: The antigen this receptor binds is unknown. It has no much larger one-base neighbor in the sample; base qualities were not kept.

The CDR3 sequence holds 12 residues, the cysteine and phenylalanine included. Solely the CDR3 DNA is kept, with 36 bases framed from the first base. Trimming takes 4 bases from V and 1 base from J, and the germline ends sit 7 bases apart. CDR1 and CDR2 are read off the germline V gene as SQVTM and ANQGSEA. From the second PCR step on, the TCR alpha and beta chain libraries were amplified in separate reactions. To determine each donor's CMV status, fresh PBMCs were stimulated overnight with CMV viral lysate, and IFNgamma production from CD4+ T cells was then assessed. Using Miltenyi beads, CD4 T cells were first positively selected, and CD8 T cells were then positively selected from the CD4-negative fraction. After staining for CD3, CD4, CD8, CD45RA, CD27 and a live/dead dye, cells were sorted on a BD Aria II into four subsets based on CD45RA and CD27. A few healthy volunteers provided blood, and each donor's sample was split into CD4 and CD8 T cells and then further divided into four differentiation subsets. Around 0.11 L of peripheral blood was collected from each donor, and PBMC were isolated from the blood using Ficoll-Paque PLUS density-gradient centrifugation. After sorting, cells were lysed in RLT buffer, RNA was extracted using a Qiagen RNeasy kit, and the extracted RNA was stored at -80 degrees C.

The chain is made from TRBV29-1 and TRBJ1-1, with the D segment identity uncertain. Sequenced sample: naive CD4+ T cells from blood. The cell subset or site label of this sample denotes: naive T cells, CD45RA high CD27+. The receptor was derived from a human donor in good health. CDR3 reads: CSVGLRNTEAFF. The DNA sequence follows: TGCAGCGTTGGTCTGCGGAACACTGAAGCTTTCTTT.